This T cell receptor (beta chain) was captured in a study of blood T cell repertoires in COVID-19 (dated by TCRdb to 2019 to 2021). For the wider study: Samples covering the acute and convalescent phases of COVID-19 were provided by collaborators in the United States, Italy and Spain. The material from the prospective study consisted of cDNA or gDNA derived from T cells, B-cell-depleted T cells, or PBMCs. The dataset comprised deeply sampled blood TCRbeta repertoires from subjects exposed to, actively infected with, or recovered from COVID-19. The repertoires were released in a freely available public database meant as a resource for research on the immune response to SARS-CoV-2. Samples came from the ongoing ImmuneRACE study (first 160 participants) plus 1,254 subjects from 6 global collaborators. Sample metadata almost always included a de-identified subject ID, COVID-19 status, age in years and sex. Where available, HLA class I and class II types were obtained from metadata supplied by the sample provider rather than from assay-based typing.

TCRbeta CDR3 regions were amplified from genomic DNA using the immunoSEQ Assay, a bias-controlled multiplex PCR. From the authors' description of their analysis: Within the assay, amplification of reference gene primers was used to estimate how many nucleated cells each sample contained. To quantify the absolute abundance of each unique TCRbeta CDR3 rearrangement, sequence reads were collapsed and filtered. For each sample, productive Simpson clonality was calculated as the square root of Simpson's diversity index over productive rearrangements. In its TCRdb copy, this immuneACCESS table keeps in-frame sequences only and misses some clones. Where compared with another copy, unresolved V genes explain less than half of these, and the others have no known cause. V, J and clone size derive from that table, while D and trimming were established from the DNA sequence. Here the sample has about 370,000 clones; around 90% occur a single time. About 7% of the sample goes to the ten largest clones.

Each collaborating institution followed its own protocols to collect whole blood in K2EDTA tubes. Collaborator samples were shipped for TCRbeta analysis as frozen whole blood, isolated PBMCs, or DNA extracted from either sample type. Remarks on this clone: Its antigen is still unknown. No per-base quality is available; no much larger clone lies one base away.

The investigation overall reported the following: The amount of clinical and demographic metadata varied by source and participant and was provided uncurated.

The sequence was collected from a man aged 18 to 35 with active or convalescent COVID-19. The sample was peripheral blood.

The DNA is TGTGCCAGCACAGGGGTGAGCAATCAGCCCCAGCATTTT. This sequence encodes CASTGVSNQPQHF. The rearranged segments are TRBV2 and TRBJ1-5; the D gene is perhaps TRBD1, on 6 matching bases. Deletion took 7 bases off V and 1 base off J, with a span of 8 bases between the germline ends. Sequences SNHLY (CDR1) and FYNNEI (CDR2) are obtained from the germline V gene. From its cysteine to its phenylalanine, the CDR3 spans 13 amino acids. Only the CDR3 region is kept as DNA, spanning 39 bases read in frame from base 1. The full variable domain, completed from the reference TRBV2 and TRBJ1-5 proteins outside the CDR3, reads EPEVTQTPSHQVTQMGQEVILRCVPISNHLYFYWYRQILGQKVEFLVSFYNNEISEKSEIFDDQFSVERPDGSNFTLKIRSTKLEDSAMYFCASTGVSNQPQHFGDGTRLSIL.